A single sample is the source of the 26 T cell receptor beta chains below, sequenced in a study of Ad26.COV2.S vaccination and SARS-CoV-2 variants. Only in-frame clones appear in the TCRdb table, and some are missing; sequencing was by immunoSEQ multiplex PCR. The sample has 400,000 to 450,000 clones; over 75% are singletons. Treatment here: over 15 received Ad26.COV2.S at low or high dose, single or two shots; roughly 5 received placebo; per-sample allocation not given. Day 63 following the first vaccine or placebo injection was when the samples were taken. The sequencing here drew on peripheral blood, taken in a trial of Ad26.COV2.S vaccine versus placebo. All receptors derive from a person between 18 and 60 years old who received the Ad26.COV2.S COVID-19 vaccine or a placebo.

The rearrangement joins TRBV11-3 to TRBJ2-3; 9 nucleotides align to TRBD2. The CDR3 covers 16 residues. Germline values: CDR1 SGHNT, CDR2 YENEEA. Trimming cost V 3 bases and J 0 bases; bases outside gene matches: 4. CDR3: CASSFRTSGSTDTQYF. Written as DNA, the CDR3 is TGTGCCAGCAGCTTTAGAACTAGCGGGAGCACAGATACGCAGTATTTT.

This rearrangement joins TRBV19 to TRBJ2-4, with D unclear. The germline CDR1 and CDR2 sequences are LNHDA and SQIVND (reference sequence). Trimming took off 5 bases at V and 0 bases at J, with 8 bases between the two ends. The CDR3 runs to 14 residues. CDR3 protein: CASSPPAAKNIQYF. The CDR3 nucleotides are TGTGCCAGTAGTCCCCCGGCAGCCAAAAACATTCAGTACTTC.

In its sample, this clone was seen a few times. The chain combines TRBV5-4 with TRBJ1-6, with D tentatively TRBD1 (6 bases). The length of the CDR3 is 14 residues. CDR1 SGHNT and CDR2 YYREEE come from the germline V gene (reference sequence). The V and J ends lost 3 bases and 6 bases respectively, with 10 bases between them. The CDR3 DNA is TGTGCCAGCAGCTCTGGACAGATTAATTCACCCCTCCACTTT. It codes for CASSSGQINSPLHF. Full variable domain (remainder filled in from reference TRBV5-4 and TRBJ1-6): ETGVTQSPTHLIKTRGQQVTLRCSSQSGHNTVSWYQQALGQGPQFIFQYYREEENGRGNFPPRFSGLQFPNYSSELNVNALELDDSALYLCASSSGQINSPLHFGNGTRLTVT.

This rearrangement joins TRBV5-4 to TRBJ1-1, with TRBD1 matching 7 bases. Germline V gene data show CDR1 as SGHNT and CDR2 as YYREEE (reference sequence). The V and J ends lost 3 bases and 1 base, in that order; junction bases with no gene match: 6. The CDR3 loop spans 15 amino acids. CDR3 protein: CASSSGGGANTEAFF. CDR3 DNA: TGTGCCAGCAGCTCCGGAGGGGGCGCGAACACTGAAGCTTTCTTT.

This chain uses TRBV7-2 with TRBJ2-1; D might be TRBD1 (5 bases). Trimming removed 1 base at V and 4 bases at J, with 11 bases between. Looked up from germline, CDR1 is SGHTA and CDR2 is FQGNSA. The CDR3 is 15 amino acids. CDR3 region: CASSLDGQPYNEQFF. As DNA, the CDR3 is TGTGCCAGCAGCTTAGACGGACAACCATACAATGAGCAGTTCTTC.

V and J are TRBV28 and TRBJ2-5; tentative D call: TRBD2 (6 bases). The germline V gene encodes CDR1 MDHEN and CDR2 SYDVKM. The CDR3 runs 16 residues. Trimming cost V 4 bases and J 2 bases, with 17 bases left between them. The CDR3 DNA sequence: TGTGCCAGCAGTTCTCCCCCGGACGCGGGACAAGAGACCCAGTACTTC. It specifies CASSSPPDAGQETQYF.

The chain is built from TRBV7-6 and TRBJ2-7; TRBD2 agrees at 13 bases. V shed 1 base, J shed 3 bases, and the junction held 9 bases outside the gene matches. Per germline, CDR1 SGHVS and CDR2 FNYEAQ. There are 18 residues in the CDR3. CDR3 sequence reads: CASSLEWGLAGLFYEQYF. The DNA for the CDR3 is TGTGCCAGCAGCTTAGAATGGGGACTAGCGGGATTGTTCTACGAGCAGTACTTC.

V usage is TRBV9 and J usage is TRBJ1-5; possible D gene TRBD1, 6 bases. The V end was cut by 3 bases, the J end by 1 base, with 8 bases between. The CDR3 spans 14 residues. Germline CDR1 SGDLS, CDR2 YYNGEE. The CDR3 spells CASSGTGSNQPQHF. The DNA for the CDR3 is TGTGCCAGCAGCGGAACAGGGAGCAATCAGCCCCAGCATTTT. The full variable domain, in which reference TRBV9 and TRBJ1-5 provide the parts outside the CDR3, is DSGVTQTPKHLITATGQRVTLRCSPRSGDLSVYWYQQSLDQGLQFLIQYYNGEERAKGNILERFSAQQFPDLHSELNLSSLELGDSALYFCASSGTGSNQPQHFGDGTRLSIL.

The chain joins TRBV5-4 to TRBJ2-2, with 7 bases fitting TRBD1. Unmatched junction bases numbered 6, after V lost 4 bases and J lost 3 bases. CDR1 SGHNT and CDR2 YYREEE come from the germline V gene (reference sequence). This CDR3 comprises 15 residues. CDR3 bases: TGTGCCAGCAGCAAACAGGGGAGCGACACCGGGGAGCTGTTTTTT. Encoded protein: CASSKQGSDTGELFF. Full variable domain (missing parts from reference TRBV5-4 and TRBJ2-2): ETGVTQSPTHLIKTRGQQVTLRCSSQSGHNTVSWYQQALGQGPQFIFQYYREEENGRGNFPPRFSGLQFPNYSSELNVNALELDDSALYLCASSKQGSDTGELFFGEGSRLTVL.

The genes are TRBV28 and TRBJ1-5, with D unclear. With 1 base removed from V and 4 bases from J, the gap between germline ends came to 8 bases. CDR1 and CDR2 from the germline V gene are MDHEN and SYDVKM. The CDR3 covers 14 residues. CDR3 DNA: TGTGCCAGCAGTTTATTGGTAGGGAATCAGCCCCAGCATTTT. Translation: CASSLLVGNQPQHF.

The chain employs TRBV7-2 and TRBJ2-5; 10 nucleotides align to TRBD2. V lost 1 base, J lost 3 bases, and 2 bases stayed unmatched. The germline gives CDR1 SGHTA, CDR2 FQGNSA. The CDR3 extends over 15 amino acids. The CDR3 sequence is CASSLGLAGKETQYF. The CDR3 DNA reads as TGTGCCAGCAGCTTAGGACTAGCGGGTAAAGAGACCCAGTACTTC.

This chain uses TRBV7-9 with TRBJ2-7; tentatively, D is TRBD1 (6 bases). V lost 11 bases, J lost 2 bases, and 13 bases lay in between. The CDR3 spans 12 residues. CDR1 is SEHNR and CDR2 is FQNEAQ in the germline V gene (reference sequence). Written as DNA, the CDR3 is TGTGCCGCACAGGGCCGGACCTACGAGCAGTACTTC. It specifies CAAQGRTYEQYF.

This clone was counted once. V usage is TRBV12-3 or TRBV12-4 and J usage is TRBJ1-2; D uncertain. There are 12 residues in the CDR3. V lost 3 bases to trimming and J lost 8 bases, with 10 bases between them. This chain's CDR3 is CASSLGSGGYTF. The CDR3 region has the DNA TGTGCCAGCAGTTTGGGGTCCGGCGGCTACACCTTC.

The CDR3 spells CASSYYGTDEQYF. The CDR3 DNA follows: TGTGCCAGCAGTTACTATGGTACGGACGAGCAGTACTTC. The V gene is TRBV6-6, the J gene TRBJ2-7; D gene uncertain. V lost 1 base to trimming and J lost 5 bases, with 9 bases between them. The CDR3 loop spans 13 amino acids. Germline CDR1 reads MNHNY; CDR2 reads SVGAGI (reference sequence).

This clone came up once. The chain employs TRBV12-3 or TRBV12-4 and TRBJ1-2, with D possibly being TRBD1 (6 bases). V lost 5 bases to trimming and J lost 4 bases, with 11 bases between them. The CDR3 is made up of 13 amino acids. CDR3 nucleotides: TGTGCCAGCAGTCTGGACAGCGGCTATGGCTACACCTTC. It codes for CASSLDSGYGYTF.

The chain is built from TRBV7-8 and TRBJ2-4, with a weak D call TRBD2 (6 bases). Germline lookup yields CDR1 SGHVS and CDR2 FQNEAQ. The germline V and J ends were trimmed by 1 base and 5 bases, with 12 bases remaining between them. The CDR3 sequence is 15 residues long. In nucleotides, the CDR3 is TGTGCCAGCAGCTTAGAGGACTATGCAGAAAACATTCAGTACTTC. Protein product: CASSLEDYAENIQYF.

The chain carries TRBV7-3 and TRBJ2-3; TRBD2 matches at 7 bases. CDR1 SGHTA and CDR2 FQGTGA come from the germline V gene. The CDR3 contains 17 residues. Trimming took 5 bases from V and 6 from J; bases not matched to a gene: 17. CDR3 coding DNA: TGTGCCAGCAGCCTTGGAAATACTGGGAGGGCCGGGGATACGCAGTATTTT. This encodes CASSLGNTGRAGDTQYF.

The chain couples TRBV11-2 to TRBJ2-3, with 10 nucleotides matching TRBD2. The trim removed 5 bases at V and 0 bases at J, leaving 5 bases unmatched. Germline V CDR1 and CDR2: SGHAT, FQNNGV. This CDR3 is built from 16 residues. The CDR3 protein is CASSTLAGASTDTQYF. Written as DNA, the CDR3 is TGTGCCAGCAGCACCCTAGCGGGAGCTAGCACAGATACGCAGTATTTT.

The chain has TRBV28 and TRBJ1-4; maybe TRBD1 (5 bases). Trimming pared 6 bases from V and 0 bases from J, leaving 14 bases between. Per germline, CDR1 MDHEN and CDR2 SYDVKM. The CDR3 consists of 16 residues. CDR3 nucleotides: TGTGCCAGCAGAACTTCAGGGACCGCAACTAATGAAAAACTGTTTTTT. It encodes CASRTSGTATNEKLFF.

The genes are TRBV5-6 and TRBJ1-3, with unresolved D. Deletions cut 4 bases from V and 1 base from J, with 15 bases between. The CDR3 is 16 residues long. CDR1 SGHDT and CDR2 YYEEEE come from the germline V gene. The CDR3 reads CASSTDGMISGNTIYF. The DNA of the CDR3 is TGTGCCAGCAGCACCGACGGTATGATATCTGGAAACACCATATATTTT.

V and J are TRBV27 and TRBJ2-1; the D is unclear. The CDR3 spans 15 residues. Germline CDR1 reads MNHEY; CDR2 reads SMNVEV (reference sequence). V lost 3 bases, J lost 5 bases, and 14 bases lay in between. In DNA form, the CDR3 reads TGTGCCAGCAGTTTGATCGGCCCCCGGGACAATGAGCAGTTCTTC. This encodes CASSLIGPRDNEQFF.

In its sample, this clone was seen once. The chain carries TRBV6-2 or TRBV6-3 and TRBJ2-4, with D unclear. V shed 5 bases and J shed 4 bases, with 21 bases lying between them. The CDR3 loop spans 17 amino acids. The germline V gene has CDR1 MNHEY and CDR2 SVGEGT. CDR3 bases: TGTGCCAGCAGTCTCCCCCCACTTGACGTGCCAAAAAACATTCAGTACTTC. This gives the protein CASSLPPLDVPKNIQYF.

V is TRBV2 and J is TRBJ2-1; the D is unclear. This CDR3 has 10 amino acids. Trimming removed 8 bases from V and 7 bases from J, with 6 bases in between. In germline, CDR1 is SNHLY, CDR2 FYNNEI. CDR3 nucleotide sequence: TGTGCCAGCGGTTGGAATGAGCAGTTCTTC. Its protein product is CASGWNEQFF.

V is TRBV4-1 and J is TRBJ1-2; D remains ambiguous. CDR3 size: 18 residues. V was cut by 0 bases and J by 0 bases, with 17 bases left in between. Germline loops: CDR1 MGHRA, CDR2 YSYEKL. The CDR3 sequence is CASSQEAIGPTPNYGYTF. The CDR3 DNA follows: TGCGCCAGCAGCCAAGAGGCGATAGGGCCGACCCCTAACTATGGCTACACCTTC.

The rearrangement joins TRBV5-1 to TRBJ2-1; 14 bases map to TRBD2. CDR3 length: 17 residues. J gave up 14 bases and V 4 bases, and 17 bases lay outside the gene matches. Germline CDR1 SGHRS, CDR2 YFSETQ. CDR3 sequence reads: CASSTHQNTGLAGAEFF. The CDR3 DNA sequence: TGCGCCAGCAGCACGCACCAGAATACGGGACTAGCGGGAGCGGAGTTCTTC.

DNA of the CDR3: TGTGCCAGTAGTATACGTGGGACGGAGCCGAACACCATATATTTT. It specifies CASSIRGTEPNTIYF. This chain joins TRBV19 and TRBJ1-3; D is possibly TRBD1 (5 bases). Germline values: CDR1 LNHDA, CDR2 SQIVND (reference sequence). Trimming left V 2 bases short and J 7 bases short, with 15 bases between. The CDR3 consists of 15 residues.